Following are 23 T cell receptor beta chains from one sample sequenced in a study of identical twins. MiXCR, applied by TCRdb to the 5' RACE reads, yields one record per CDR3 protein. Of about 720,000 distinct CDR3 sequences in the sample, about 9.4% were seen once. The data were also submitted as part of a second study, on yellow fever vaccine responses in identical twins.

Sample: PBMCs. The receptor set was obtained from a woman between 18 and 30 years old in good health.

The chain links TRBV4-2 to TRBJ2-7; D is undetermined. This CDR3 has 15 amino acids. V lost 0 bases and J lost 2, with 11 bases in between. Germline V gene lookup returns CDR1 LGHNA and CDR2 YNFKEQ. CDR3 amino acids: CASSQDRSRTYEQYF. The CDR3 DNA follows: TGTGCCAGCAGCCAAGATCGGAGCAGAACCTACGAGCAGTACTTC.

This clonotype was found a few times. The rearrangement joins TRBV4-3 to TRBJ1-1, with TRBD1 identical over 8 bases. This CDR3 has 14 residues. Germline loops: CDR1 LGHNA, CDR2 YSLEER. J gave up 7 bases and V 3 bases, and 7 bases lay outside the gene matches. CDR3 residues: CASSQAGGGGEAFF. Here the CDR3 DNA reads TGCGCCAGCAGCCAGGCAGGGGGCGGGGGTGAAGCTTTCTTT.

This clonotype was counted at least ten times. J is TRBJ2-5 and V is TRBV3-1; 14 bases fit TRBD2. Germline CDR1 reads LGHDT; CDR2 reads YNNKEL (reference sequence). CDR3 length: 19 residues. Trimming at V came to 0 bases and at J to 3 bases, leaving 9 bases not matched to a gene. The CDR3 reads CASSQDLRTSGGHKETQYF. For the CDR3, the DNA is TGTGCCAGCAGCCAAGATCTCCGGACTAGCGGGGGGCACAAAGAGACCCAGTACTTC.

This clonotype has ten or more counts. The chain has TRBV10-3 and TRBJ1-1, with 7 positions matching TRBD1. Germline V CDR1 and CDR2: ENHRY, SYGVKD. V lost 8 bases to trimming and J lost 0 bases; unmatched junction nucleotides: 6. This CDR3 contains 14 residues. DNA of the CDR3: TGTGCCATCTCTCTGACAGGGCTGAACACTGAAGCTTTCTTT. Its protein product is CAISLTGLNTEAFF.

This clonotype has a count of ten or more. The V and J genes are TRBV2 and TRBJ2-1; 7 positions agree with TRBD1. The CDR3 consists of 13 residues. The V gene's germline CDR1 is SNHLY and CDR2 FYNNEI. After removal of 8 bases from V and 4 bases from J, the junction contained 5 bases not matched to a gene. CDR3 residues: CASGTEVYNEQFF. The CDR3 DNA is TGTGCCAGCGGGACAGAGGTTTACAATGAGCAGTTCTTC.

This clonotype was observed a few times. The chain employs TRBV2 and TRBJ2-1; 12 bases agree with TRBD2. Per germline, CDR1 SNHLY and CDR2 FYNNEI. The V gene end was trimmed by 4 bases and the J gene end by 9 bases; junction bases not matched to a gene: 10. CDR3 size: 16 residues. Written as DNA, the CDR3 is TGTGCCAGCAGTGCAGGACTAGCGGGGAGGCTGAGTGAGCAGTTCTTC. Amino acids: CASSAGLAGRLSEQFF.

The DNA of the CDR3 is TGCAGTGCTCCCTCTGAGCTAGCGGGGGGGTCCTACAATGAGCAGTTCTTC. It encodes CSAPSELAGGSYNEQFF. The J gene is TRBJ2-1, the V gene TRBV20-1, with 12 bases lining up with TRBD2. V lost 5 bases, J lost 1 base, and 9 bases stayed unmatched. Germline CDR1 reads DFQATT; CDR2 reads SNEGSKA (reference sequence). There are 17 residues in the CDR3.

The rearrangement joins TRBV2 to TRBJ1-1; 7 positions agree with TRBD1. The CDR3 spans 13 residues. From germline, CDR1 is SNHLY and CDR2 FYNNEI. V gave up 2 bases and J gave up 5 bases; unmatched junction bases: 2. The CDR3 sequence: CASSEQGVTEAFF. The CDR3 DNA sequence: TGTGCCAGCAGTGAACAGGGGGTGACTGAAGCTTTCTTT.

This clonotype was seen a handful of times. The chain couples TRBV7-9 to TRBJ1-1; possible D gene TRBD1, 6 bases. This CDR3 spans 13 amino acids. Per the germline V gene, CDR1 is SEHNR and CDR2 is FQNEAQ (reference sequence). The V end lost 4 bases, the J end lost 1 base, and 7 bases lay between the germline ends. DNA of the CDR3: TGTGCCAGCAGCTGGACAGAGAACACTGAAGCTTTCTTT. Protein sequence: CASSWTENTEAFF.

In its sample, this clonotype was seen a few times. The J gene is TRBJ2-5, the V gene TRBV11-2, with a tentative D call TRBD1 (5 bases). This CDR3 region has 16 residues. CDR1 SGHAT and CDR2 FQNNGV come from the germline V gene. V lost 2 bases and J lost 0, with 13 bases in between. The CDR3 DNA is TGTGCCAGCAGCTTAAACCCGACAGAGTACCAAGAGACCCAGTACTTC. Amino acids: CASSLNPTEYQETQYF. The complete variable domain, with remaining parts taken from reference TRBV11-2 and TRBJ2-5, reads EAGVAQSPRYKIIEKRQSVAFWCNPISGHATLYWYQQILGQGPKLLIQFQNNGVVDDSQLPKDRFSAERLKGVDSTLKIQPAKLEDSAVYLCASSLNPTEYQETQYFGPGTRLLVL.

This clonotype was found many times. V gene TRBV7-6 combines with J gene TRBJ2-7; 11 nucleotides match TRBD2. With V trimmed by 1 base and J by 3 bases, 2 bases remained unmatched. CDR1 SGHVS and CDR2 FNYEAQ come from the germline V gene. The CDR3 totals 15 residues. The CDR3 bases are TGTGCCAGCAGCTTAGTACTAGCGGGAGTCTACGAGCAGTACTTC. Protein sequence: CASSLVLAGVYEQYF.

The CDR3, as DNA: TGTGCCAGCAGCTTTGCAGCTTCTAACTACAATGAGCAGTTCTTC. This encodes CASSFAASNYNEQFF. V gene TRBV11-3 combines with J gene TRBJ2-1; no reliable D call. V was shortened by 3 bases and J by 3 bases, with 12 bases between the two germline ends. CDR1 is SGHNT, CDR2 YENEEA, per germline. The CDR3 covers 15 residues.

This chain connects TRBV5-4 to TRBJ2-2, with 10 nucleotides matching TRBD2. V shed 2 bases and J 0 bases; nucleotides not matched to a gene: 4. Germline V gene data show CDR1 as SGHNT and CDR2 as YYREEE (reference sequence). The CDR3 has 17 residues. In DNA form, the CDR3 reads TGTGCCAGCAGCTTTGAACTAGCGGGGTCGAACACCGGGGAGCTGTTTTTT. Translating gives CASSFELAGSNTGELFF.

This clonotype was seen a few times. The chain couples TRBV20-1 to TRBJ1-6; D is perhaps TRBD1 (6 bases). The CDR3 runs to 13 residues. The germline gives CDR1 DFQATT, CDR2 SNEGSKA (reference sequence). V lost 6 bases, J lost 6 bases, and 12 bases lay in between. The CDR3 loop reads CSALGGVNSPLHF. CDR3 DNA: TGCAGTGCCCTGGGGGGCGTTAATTCACCCCTCCACTTT.

There are many counts of this clonotype. The V and J genes are TRBV10-3 and TRBJ2-1; tentatively, D is TRBD1 (6 bases). Germline CDR1 and CDR2: ENHRY and SYGVKD. CDR3 length: 18 residues. V shed 11 bases and J shed 9 bases, with 35 bases lying between them. CDR3 nucleotide sequence: TGTGCCGTCAAAAGTCCCGGGGACACGCACAATGAATATGGTGAGCAGTTCTTC. Its translation is CAVKSPGDTHNEYGEQFF.

This clonotype showed up many times. The J gene is TRBJ2-1, the V gene TRBV7-9; no firm D call. The CDR3 is 10 residues long. V was trimmed by 7 bases and J by 5 bases, leaving 3 bases between them. Germline lookup yields CDR1 SEHNR and CDR2 FQNEAQ (reference sequence). The CDR3 here is CASINNEQFF. CDR3 in DNA: TGTGCCAGCATTAACAATGAGCAGTTCTTC.

The chain uses TRBV28 and TRBJ2-3; D gene uncertain. The germline gives CDR1 MDHEN, CDR2 SYDVKM. V lost 4 bases and J lost 6, with 11 bases in between. The CDR3 is made up of 13 amino acids. The CDR3 loop is CASSSPNSDTQYF. CDR3 coding DNA: TGTGCCAGCAGTTCTCCGAATTCGGATACGCAGTATTTT.

This clonotype was seen more than once but under ten times. The chain links TRBV7-9 to TRBJ2-1; TRBD1 matches 9 bases. The CDR3 consists of 15 residues. Germline V lookup: CDR1 SEHNR, CDR2 FQNEAQ (reference sequence). Losses at the gene ends were 1 base for V and 6 bases for J; bases not matched to a gene: 4. Written as DNA, the CDR3 is TGTGCCAGCAGCTTAGTGCGGACAGGGGTCAATGAGCAGTTCTTC. Translating gives CASSLVRTGVNEQFF.

In this sample, this clonotype turned up many times. The chain combines TRBV11-3 with TRBJ2-1; D ambiguous. Germline CDR1 is SGHNT and CDR2 is YENEEA. Trimming pared 5 bases from V and 9 bases from J, leaving 14 bases between. The CDR3 is 13 residues long. The CDR3 reads CASSRNQVSEQFF. The CDR3 coding sequence is TGTGCCAGCAGCCGGAACCAAGTGAGTGAGCAGTTCTTC.

This clonotype was detected only a few times. The chain couples TRBV29-1 to TRBJ2-7; D is undetermined. This CDR3 comprises 12 residues. Germline lookup yields CDR1 SQVTM and CDR2 ANQGSEA. Trimming took off 1 base at V and 3 bases at J, with 7 bases between the two ends. CDR3 sequence: CSVEGSYYEQYF. CDR3 coding DNA: TGCAGCGTTGAAGGGTCGTACTACGAGCAGTACTTC.

The chain links TRBV7-9 to TRBJ1-6; TRBD1 is a possible D gene (5 bases). This CDR3 is 15 amino acids long. The germline gives CDR1 SEHNR, CDR2 FQNEAQ (reference sequence). V shed 1 base and J shed 13 bases, with 17 bases lying between them. The CDR3 DNA reads TGTGCCAGCAGCTTAGGAGGGGCTGAGCGTTCGCCCCTCCACTTT. This gives the protein CASSLGGAERSPLHF. Looking up the rest from reference TRBV7-9 and TRBJ1-6 gives the full variable domain: DTGVSQNPRHKITKRGQNVTFRCDPISEHNRLYWYRQTLGQGPEFLTYFQNEAQLEKSRLLSDRFSAERPKGSFSTLEIQRTEQGDSAMYLCASSLGGAERSPLHFGNGTRLTVT.

CDR3 bases: TGTGCCAGCAGCTTAGCAGCGGGAGGGCCTGGTTATGAGCAGTTCTTC. Translating it yields CASSLAAGGPGYEQFF. The gene calls are TRBV7-9 and TRBJ2-1; 10 positions match TRBD2. The CDR3 covers 16 residues. In germline, CDR1 is SEHNR, CDR2 FQNEAQ (reference sequence). The trim removed 0 bases at V and 8 bases at J, leaving 7 bases unmatched.

In this sample, this clonotype turned up many times. The rearrangement links TRBV12-3 or TRBV12-4 to TRBJ2-7, with 8 positions matching TRBD2. The CDR3 covers 15 residues. The ends lost 6 bases at V and 2 bases at J; junction bases unmatched: 9. The CDR3 reads CASSPDGGAPYEQYF. The CDR3 DNA reads TGTGCCAGCAGCCCGGACGGGGGGGCTCCCTACGAGCAGTACTTC.